Each of the 32 T cell receptor beta chains below was sequenced from the same sample in a study of shared clonotypes between healthy human individuals (dated by TCRdb to about 2020). Library creation used the immunoSEQ multiplex PCR assay. TCRdb took over this immuneACCESS table, retaining in-frame rearrangements with V and J assigned. Such tables are incomplete; in checked studies, under half of the missing clones stem from an unresolved V gene, and the remainder is unexplained. For this sample the table gives roughly 330,000 clones, of which about 74% were detected only once. The ten largest clones take up 10% of the sample. Specimen: memory CD4+ T cells sorted from blood. Sample cell subset or site, as interpreted from the label and publication: CD45RA-negative fraction. These receptors were collected from a man aged 30 to 45 in good health.

This clone has at least ten counts. The rearrangement joins TRBV15 to TRBJ2-1; D might be TRBD1 (6 bases). This CDR3 spans 19 amino acids. Germline V gene data show CDR1 as LNHNV and CDR2 as YYDKDF (reference sequence). V lost 4 bases, J lost 3 bases, and 25 bases lay in between. The chain's CDR3 is CATSTIRGTGYEGYNEQFF. The CDR3 bases are TGTGCCACCAGCACCATTAGGGGAACAGGGTATGAAGGCTACAATGAGCAGTTCTTC. The entire variable domain, with the rest obtained from reference TRBV15 and TRBJ2-1, is as follows: DAMVIQNPRYQVTQFGKPVTLSCSQTLNHNVMYWYQQKSSQAPKLLFHYYDKDFNNEADTPDNFQSRRPNTSFCFLDIRSPGLGDTAMYLCATSTIRGTGYEGYNEQFFGPGTRLTVL.

V gene TRBV13 combines with J gene TRBJ2-1, with TRBD1 matching over 9 bases. CDR1 PRHDT and CDR2 FYEKMQ come from the germline V gene (reference sequence). V was pared by 4 bases and J by 0 bases, with 7 bases of the junction left unmatched. This CDR3 spans 17 amino acids. CDR3 sequence (DNA): TGTGCCAGCAGCTCCCGGGGACAGGGCTCCTCCTACAATGAGCAGTTCTTC. It encodes CASSSRGQGSSYNEQFF. The whole variable domain, filled in from reference TRBV13 and TRBJ2-1, reads AAGVIQSPRHLIKEKRETATLKCYPIPRHDTVYWYQQGPGQDPQFLISFYEKMQSDKGSIPDRFSAQQFSDYHSELNMSSLELGDSALYFCASSSRGQGSSYNEQFFGPGTRLTVL.

CDR3 in DNA: TGTGCCAGCAGCCCCCGACAGGGTAATGGCTACACCTTC. It translates to CASSPRQGNGYTF. The V and J genes are TRBV7-2 and TRBJ1-2; 7 positions match TRBD1. The junction had 6 bases not matched to a gene; V was cut back by 5 bases and J by 6 bases. The CDR3 spans 13 residues. Per the germline V gene, CDR1 is SGHTA and CDR2 is FQGNSA.

The J gene is TRBJ2-1, the V gene TRBV5-1; D is unclear. Germline V gene lookup returns CDR1 SGHRS and CDR2 YFSETQ. Trimming removed 0 bases from V and 5 bases from J, with 6 bases in between. The CDR3 is made up of 13 amino acids. CDR3 DNA sequence: TGCGCCAGCAGCTTGGAATCCGACAATGAGCAGTTCTTC. Protein sequence: CASSLESDNEQFF. The full variable domain, in which reference TRBV5-1 and TRBJ2-1 provide the parts outside the CDR3, is KAGVTQTPRYLIKTRGQQVTLSCSPISGHRSVSWYQQTPGQGLQFLFEYFSETQRNKGNFPGRFSGRQFSNSRSEMNVSTLELGDSALYLCASSLESDNEQFFGPGTRLTVL.

The chain uses TRBV5-1 and TRBJ1-4; D gene ambiguous. Germline values: CDR1 SGHRS, CDR2 YFSETQ. The CDR3 contains 16 residues. V was cut by 0 bases and J by 0 bases, with 9 bases left in between. The CDR3 DNA is TGCGCCAGCAGCTTGGGGCCGCAATCAACTAATGAAAAACTGTTTTTT. Protein: CASSLGPQSTNEKLFF.

This clone showed up just a few times. The V gene is TRBV28, the J gene TRBJ2-5; a possible D gene is TRBD1 (6 bases). This CDR3 has 14 residues. The germline V gene has CDR1 MDHEN and CDR2 SYDVKM. V shed 2 bases and J shed 1 base, with 8 bases lying between them. The CDR3 nucleotides are TGTGCCAGCAGTTTAATGGGGGCCCAAGAGACCCAGTACTTC. It yields the protein CASSLMGAQETQYF.

This clone appeared a single time. The gene calls are TRBV30 and TRBJ2-7; 9 bases line up with TRBD2. V was pared by 2 bases and J by 5 bases, with 7 bases of the junction left unmatched. CDR3 length equals 14 residues. Germline V gives CDR1 GTSNPN, CDR2 SVGIG (reference sequence). The CDR3: CAWSPLAGKDEQYF. CDR3 coding DNA: TGTGCCTGGAGTCCCCTAGCGGGAAAGGACGAGCAGTACTTC. The variable domain in full, with the rest retrieved from reference TRBV30 and TRBJ2-7, is SQTIHQWPATLVQPVGSPLSLECTVEGTSNPNLYWYRQAAGRGLQLLFYSVGIGQISSEVPQNLSASRPQDRQFILSSKKLLLSDSGFYLCAWSPLAGKDEQYFGPGTRLTVT.

This clone was counted only a few times. The chain combines TRBV2 with TRBJ2-7, with TRBD2 matching 9 bases. V lost 1 base to trimming and J lost 7 bases; unmatched junction nucleotides: 5. Looked up from germline, CDR1 is SNHLY and CDR2 is FYNNEI. This CDR3 is built from 14 residues. The CDR3 loop is CASSEGVSGSEQYF. Written as DNA, the CDR3 is TGTGCCAGCAGTGAAGGGGTTAGCGGGAGTGAGCAGTACTTC.

The gene calls are TRBV2 and TRBJ1-1; maybe TRBD1 (5 bases). Trimming took off 9 bases at V and 0 bases at J, with 5 bases between the two ends. The germline V gene has CDR1 SNHLY and CDR2 FYNNEI. This CDR3 comprises 11 residues. The CDR3 DNA reads TGTGCCAGACAGGTGAACACTGAAGCTTTCTTT. This gives the protein CARQVNTEAFF.

The chain is built from TRBV9 and TRBJ2-5; 7 bases agree with TRBD1. Germline V gives CDR1 SGDLS, CDR2 YYNGEE. Trimming at V came to 6 bases and at J to 1 base, leaving 6 bases not matched to a gene. CDR3 length equals 14 residues. The CDR3 spells CASNKDRVQETQYF. The CDR3 bases are TGTGCCAGCAACAAAGACAGGGTCCAAGAGACCCAGTACTTC. The entire variable domain, with the rest obtained from reference TRBV9 and TRBJ2-5, is as follows: DSGVTQTPKHLITATGQRVTLRCSPRSGDLSVYWYQQSLDQGLQFLIQYYNGEERAKGNILERFSAQQFPDLHSELNLSSLELGDSALYFCASNKDRVQETQYFGPGTRLLVL.

The chain links TRBV6-1 to TRBJ2-1; possible D gene TRBD2, 5 bases. The V gene lost 5 bases and the J gene lost 13 bases, with 15 bases spanning the gap. There are 12 residues in the CDR3. CDR1 is MNHNS, CDR2 SASEGT, per germline. The CDR3 loop reads CASSNPTRPQFF. CDR3 nucleotide sequence: TGTGCCAGCAGTAACCCTACTAGACCTCAGTTCTTC.

The rearrangement joins TRBV28 to TRBJ2-1; D is possibly TRBD1 (5 bases). V was shortened by 8 bases and J by 8 bases, with 13 bases between the two germline ends. This CDR3 spans 12 amino acids. Germline V gives CDR1 MDHEN, CDR2 SYDVKM. The DNA of the CDR3 is TGTGCCAGCGACAGAACCGGCTATGAGCAGTTCTTC. Translating gives CASDRTGYEQFF.

This clone was detected only once. CDR3 in DNA: TGTGCCAGCTCACCCACAGGGAACAATCAGCCCCAGCATTTT. It translates to CASSPTGNNQPQHF. The chain carries TRBV18 and TRBJ1-5; D possibly corresponds to TRBD1 (6 bases). Germline V lookup: CDR1 KGHSH, CDR2 LQKENI. The CDR3 is 14 amino acids. V was cut by 3 bases and J by 3 bases, with 9 bases left in between.

The chain carries TRBV25-1 and TRBJ2-7; 7 nucleotides match TRBD2. This CDR3 is built from 17 residues. J was trimmed by 6 bases and V by 1 base; bases with no gene match: 15. The germline gives CDR1 MGHDK, CDR2 SYGVNS. The DNA of the CDR3 is TGTGCCAGCAGTGAATCCACTCAACTAGCGAGCTCCATCGAGCAGTACTTC. Its protein product is CASSESTQLASSIEQYF.

This clone was counted at least ten times. V is TRBV2 and J is TRBJ2-1; 11 bases match TRBD2. Germline V gene sequence: CDR1 SNHLY, CDR2 FYNNEI. The CDR3 has 14 residues. V shed 6 bases, J shed 12 bases, and the junction held 10 bases outside the gene matches. This CDR3 reads CASRVSSGRSWQFF. In nucleotides, the CDR3 is TGTGCCAGCAGAGTCTCTAGCGGGAGGAGTTGGCAGTTCTTC.

The rearrangement links TRBV19 to TRBJ2-1, with TRBD2 matching over 7 bases. J was trimmed by 1 base and V by 3 bases; bases with no gene match: 6. The CDR3 has 16 amino acids. The germline V gene encodes CDR1 LNHDA and CDR2 SQIVND (reference sequence). For the CDR3, the DNA is TGTGCCAGTAGTATGACAGCGGGACGATCCTACAATGAGCAGTTCTTC. It is translated as CASSMTAGRSYNEQFF.

This clone was observed a handful of times. V gene TRBV2 combines with J gene TRBJ1-1, with 12 bases identical to TRBD1. Germline-derived CDR1 and CDR2 are SNHLY and FYNNEI. Trimming cost V 7 bases and J 5 bases; bases outside gene matches: 14. This CDR3 is built from 17 residues. The DNA for the CDR3 is TGTGCCAGCACCCCCGAGCCGGGACAGGGGGCCAGGACTGAAGCTTTCTTT. This gives the protein CASTPEPGQGARTEAFF. The full variable domain, with the rest looked up from reference TRBV2 and TRBJ1-1, is EPEVTQTPSHQVTQMGQEVILRCVPISNHLYFYWYRQILGQKVEFLVSFYNNEISEKSEIFDDQFSVERPDGSNFTLKIRSTKLEDSAMYFCASTPEPGQGARTEAFFGQGTRLTVV.

This clone was observed a single time. The chain carries TRBV6-6 and TRBJ2-2; tentatively, D is TRBD1 or TRBD2 (5 bases each). Germline V gene lookup returns CDR1 MNHNY and CDR2 SVGAGI (reference sequence). Trimming cost V 6 bases and J 8 bases, with 10 bases left between them. This CDR3 is 12 amino acids long. The DNA for the CDR3 is TGTGCCAGCAGCCCGGGGCCAGGGGAGCTGTTTTTT. This sequence encodes CASSPGPGELFF.

The CDR3 DNA reads as TGTGCCAGCTCCAGACTAGCGGGAGGTGCCACCGGGGAGCTGTTTTTT. Translating it yields CASSRLAGGATGELFF. The chain links TRBV18 to TRBJ2-2; TRBD2 aligns across 13 bases. The CDR3 has 16 residues. The V segment lost 6 bases and the J segment 4 bases; nucleotides outside the gene matches: 5. Germline CDR1 is KGHSH and CDR2 is LQKENI. The complete variable domain, with remaining parts taken from reference TRBV18 and TRBJ2-2, reads NAGVMQNPRHLVRRRGQEARLRCSPMKGHSHVYWYRQLPEEGLKFMVYLQKENIIDESGMPKERFSAEFPKEGPSILRIQQVVRGDSAAYFCASSRLAGGATGELFFGEGSRLTVL.

The V and J genes are TRBV28 and TRBJ2-6, with D perhaps TRBD1 (6 bases). CDR1 is MDHEN, CDR2 SYDVKM, per germline. Between the trimmed V and J ends, which lost 7 bases and 4 bases, there was a span of 14 bases. CDR3 length: 15 amino acids. The CDR3 here is CASTTTGYGANVLTF. The DNA for the CDR3 is TGTGCCAGCACCACAACAGGGTACGGGGCCAACGTCCTGACTTTC.

V gene TRBV27 combines with J gene TRBJ2-1; D is unclear. CDR3 size: 15 residues. In germline, CDR1 is MNHEY, CDR2 SMNVEV (reference sequence). Trimming took off 4 bases at V and 3 bases at J, with 13 bases between the two ends. The CDR3 sequence is CASSSYGFGYNEQFF. Here the CDR3 DNA reads TGTGCCAGCAGTTCCTACGGGTTTGGCTACAATGAGCAGTTCTTC.

There are a few counts of this clone. The chain is built from TRBV7-2 and TRBJ2-2, with TRBD1 as a possible D gene (6 bases). Trimming took 5 bases from V and 6 from J, leaving 7 bases between them. The CDR3 sequence is 12 residues long. CDR1 is SGHTA, CDR2 FQGNSA, per germline. DNA of the CDR3: TGTGCCAGCAGCCCAGGGGCCGGGGAGCTGTTTTTT. Its translation: CASSPGAGELFF.

The J gene is TRBJ1-3, the V gene TRBV9; possibly TRBD1 for D (5 bases). The CDR3 has 15 residues. CDR1 SGDLS and CDR2 YYNGEE come from the germline V gene. V lost 0 bases and J 2 bases, leaving 9 bases between the germline ends. CDR3 sequence: CASSVAVGAGNTIYF. CDR3 coding DNA: TGTGCCAGCAGCGTAGCTGTGGGGGCTGGAAACACCATATATTTT.

The chain carries TRBV9 and TRBJ2-2; no reliable D call. The CDR3 contains 14 residues. Trimming took off 4 bases at V and 6 bases at J, with 13 bases between the two ends. From germline, CDR1 is SGDLS and CDR2 YYNGEE. CDR3 region: CASSITWAAGELFF. In DNA form, the CDR3 reads TGTGCCAGCAGCATCACTTGGGCAGCCGGGGAGCTGTTTTTT.

The J gene is TRBJ2-7, the V gene TRBV11-2; D unresolved. The V gene lost 8 bases and the J gene lost 2 bases, with 16 bases spanning the gap. The CDR3 loop spans 14 amino acids. Germline V gene data show CDR1 as SGHAT and CDR2 as FQNNGV. CDR3 amino acids: CASARGTDTYEQYF. For the CDR3, the DNA is TGTGCCAGCGCCCGCGGAACGGATACCTACGAGCAGTACTTC.

Worth noting for this clone: The junction departs from the called germline gene at one end, perhaps through a read error. The chain employs TRBV5-4 and TRBJ2-1; D is unclear. The CDR3 totals 11 residues. CDR1 is SGHNT and CDR2 is YYREEE in the germline V gene (reference sequence). The CDR3 region has the DNA TGTGTCAGCAGCTCGTTGAATGAGCAGTTCTTC. It translates to CVSSSLNEQFF. The whole variable domain, filled in from reference TRBV5-4 and TRBJ2-1, reads ETGVTQSPTHLIKTRGQQVTLRCSSQSGHNTVSWYQQALGQGPQFIFQYYREEENGRGNFPPRFSGLQFPNYSSELNVNALELDDSALYLCVSSSLNEQFFGPGTRLTVL.

This clone was observed a few times. This sequence joins TRBV2 and TRBJ2-1; D might be TRBD2 (5 bases). CDR1 SNHLY and CDR2 FYNNEI come from the germline V gene. V was trimmed by 5 bases and J by 9 bases, leaving 17 bases between them. CDR3 size: 14 residues. CDR3: CASSPSGKRGEQFF. The CDR3 nucleotides read TGTGCCAGCAGTCCGAGCGGCAAACGGGGTGAGCAGTTCTTC.

This clone was seen a single time. The chain uses TRBV19 and TRBJ2-6; no clear D gene. The ends were cut back, 7 bases at V and 0 bases at J, with 10 bases in the middle. Germline CDR1 LNHDA, CDR2 SQIVND (reference sequence). The CDR3 totals 15 residues. The CDR3 nucleotides read TGTGCCAGTATTGACCCAGGCTCTGGGGCCAACGTCCTGACTTTC. Translated, it gives CASIDPGSGANVLTF.

V and J are TRBV6-1 and TRBJ1-1; no definite D call. The ends were cut back, 5 bases at V and 6 bases at J, with 19 bases in the middle. Germline V gives CDR1 MNHNS, CDR2 SASEGT. CDR3 size: 15 residues. The CDR3 nucleotides are TGTGCCAGCAGTCCTAAAGGTATTGGCGCTGCTGAAGCTTTCTTT. Its translation: CASSPKGIGAAEAFF.

V gene TRBV28 combines with J gene TRBJ1-4; D unresolved. Looked up from germline, CDR1 is MDHEN and CDR2 is SYDVKM. V shed 1 base and J shed 8 bases, with 5 bases lying between them. This CDR3 comprises 12 residues. The CDR3 loop is CASSLSGEKLFF. DNA of the CDR3: TGTGCCAGCAGTTTATCAGGAGAAAAACTGTTTTTT.

The chain links TRBV14 to TRBJ2-6; 10 positions agree with TRBD1. The CDR3 has 16 residues. Germline CDR1 is SGHDN and CDR2 is FVKESK. Trimming removed 6 bases from V and 3 bases from J; junction bases left unmatched: 5. In DNA, the CDR3 is TGTGCCAGCAGTCGACAGGGGGCAGGTGGGGCCAACGTCCTGACTTTC. Its translation is CASSRQGAGGANVLTF.

V gene TRBV19 combines with J gene TRBJ2-3, with unresolved D. Trimming cost V 3 bases and J 3 bases, with 13 bases left between them. The CDR3 runs 15 residues. The V gene's germline CDR1 is LNHDA and CDR2 SQIVND (reference sequence). In nucleotides, the CDR3 is TGTGCCAGTAGTATGGCAGGTTTGAGAACAGATACGCAGTATTTT. This codes for CASSMAGLRTDTQYF.